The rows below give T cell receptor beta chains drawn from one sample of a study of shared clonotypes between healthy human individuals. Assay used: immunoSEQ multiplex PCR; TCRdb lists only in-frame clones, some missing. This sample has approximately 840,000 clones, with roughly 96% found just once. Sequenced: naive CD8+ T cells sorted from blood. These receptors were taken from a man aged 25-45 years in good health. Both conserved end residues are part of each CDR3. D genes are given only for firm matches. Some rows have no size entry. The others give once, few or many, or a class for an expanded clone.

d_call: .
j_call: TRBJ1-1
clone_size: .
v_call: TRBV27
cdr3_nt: TGTGCCAGCAGCCAGGGTCGATCCACTGAAGCTTTCTTT
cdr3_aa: CASSQGRSTEAFF

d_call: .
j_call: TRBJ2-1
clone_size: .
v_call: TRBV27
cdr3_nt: TGTGCCAGCAGTTCCCAAGGGGTGGGCTCCTACAATGAGCAGTTCTTC
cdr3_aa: CASSSQGVGSYNEQFF

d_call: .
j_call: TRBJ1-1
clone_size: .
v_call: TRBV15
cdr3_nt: TGTGCCACCAGCAGAGATGGGGGTATTGGCACTGAAGCTTTCTTT
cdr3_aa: CATSRDGGIGTEAFF

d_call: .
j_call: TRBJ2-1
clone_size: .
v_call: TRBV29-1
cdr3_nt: TGCAGCGTTGTTTTAGCGGAGGGTCTCACCTACAATGAGCAGTTCTTC
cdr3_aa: CSVVLAEGLTYNEQFF

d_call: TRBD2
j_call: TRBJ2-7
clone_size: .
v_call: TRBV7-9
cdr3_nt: TGTGCCAGCAGCTTAAATAGCGGGTACGAGCAGTACTTC
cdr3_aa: CASSLNSGYEQYF

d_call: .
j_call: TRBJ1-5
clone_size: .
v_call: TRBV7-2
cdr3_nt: TGTGCCAGCAGCTTACTGGCCGTAAATCAGCCCCAGCATTTT
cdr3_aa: CASSLLAVNQPQHF

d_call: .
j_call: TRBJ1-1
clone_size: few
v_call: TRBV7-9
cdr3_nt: TGTGCCAGCAGCTTAGAATCAGAAGCTTTCTTT
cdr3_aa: CASSLESEAFF

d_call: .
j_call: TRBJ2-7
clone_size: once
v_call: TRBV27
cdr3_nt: TGTGCCAGCAGTTTATATCTCCTAGGGGGGACTTACTACGAGCAGTACTTC
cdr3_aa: CASSLYLLGGTYYEQYF

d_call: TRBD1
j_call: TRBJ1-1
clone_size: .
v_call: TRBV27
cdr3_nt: TGTGCCAGCACCCGTGCGGGGACAGGGCTTCCTGAAGCTTTCTTT
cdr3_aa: CASTRAGTGLPEAFF

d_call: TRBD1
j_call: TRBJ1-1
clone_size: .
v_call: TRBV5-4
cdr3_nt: TGTGCCAGCAGCTGGGGGACAGGTCACACTGAAGCTTTCTTT
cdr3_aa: CASSWGTGHTEAFF

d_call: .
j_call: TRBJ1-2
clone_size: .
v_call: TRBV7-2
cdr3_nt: TGTGCCAGCAGCATTACAGACTATGGCTACACCTTC
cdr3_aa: CASSITDYGYTF

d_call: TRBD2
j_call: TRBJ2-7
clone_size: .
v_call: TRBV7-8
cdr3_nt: TGTGCCAGCAGCCCCCCCAGCGGGAGTTTCAACGAGCAGTACTTC
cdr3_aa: CASSPPSGSFNEQYF

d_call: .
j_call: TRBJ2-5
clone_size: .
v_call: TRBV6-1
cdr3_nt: TGTGCCAGCAGTGAACCCAGAAATGGCGAGACCCAGTACTTC
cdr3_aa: CASSEPRNGETQYF

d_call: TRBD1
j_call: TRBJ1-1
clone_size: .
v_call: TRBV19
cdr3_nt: TGTGCCAGTAGGTTCCGCAGCGGACAGGCCGAGAACACTGAAGCTTTCTTT
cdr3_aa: CASRFRSGQAENTEAFF

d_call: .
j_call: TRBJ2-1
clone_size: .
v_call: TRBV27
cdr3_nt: TGTGCCAGCAGTTACAGGGAGTACAATGAGCAGTTCTTC
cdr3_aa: CASSYREYNEQFF

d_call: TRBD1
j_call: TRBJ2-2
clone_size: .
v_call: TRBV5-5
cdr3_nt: TGTGCCAGCAGCTTTGGACAGGTCCTAGACACCGGGGAGCTGTTTTTT
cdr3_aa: CASSFGQVLDTGELFF

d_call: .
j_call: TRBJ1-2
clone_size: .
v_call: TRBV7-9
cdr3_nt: TGTGCCAGCAGCACTAGCCGAAGGCCGGAGGGTGATGGCTACACCTTC
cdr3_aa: CASSTSRRPEGDGYTF

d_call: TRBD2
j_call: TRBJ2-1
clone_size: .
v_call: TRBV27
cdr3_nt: TGTGCCAGCAGTTTACTCGGTGGAGCGGGAGGGCCTAATGAGCAGTTCTTC
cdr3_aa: CASSLLGGAGGPNEQFF

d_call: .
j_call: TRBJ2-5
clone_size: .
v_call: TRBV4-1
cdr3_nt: TGCGCCAGCAGCCAAGATAGAGTGACCCAGTACTTC
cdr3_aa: CASSQDRVTQYF

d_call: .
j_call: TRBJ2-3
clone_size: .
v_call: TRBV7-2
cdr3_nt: TGTGCCAGCAGCTTGGAAACAGATACGCAGTATTTT
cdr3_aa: CASSLETDTQYF

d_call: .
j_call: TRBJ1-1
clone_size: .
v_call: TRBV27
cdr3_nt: TGTGCCAGCAGTCCCAGGGTTTGGGGCACTGAAGCTTTCTTT
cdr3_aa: CASSPRVWGTEAFF

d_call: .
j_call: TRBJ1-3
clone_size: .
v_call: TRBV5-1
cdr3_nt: TGCGCCAGCAGCTTGTCCTGGGGGTCTGGAAACACCATATATTTT
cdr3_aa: CASSLSWGSGNTIYF

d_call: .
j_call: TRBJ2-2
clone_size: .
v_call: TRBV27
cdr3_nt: TGTGCCAGCAGTTTTCAGTCAGGGACCGGGGAGCTGTTTTTT
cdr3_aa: CASSFQSGTGELFF

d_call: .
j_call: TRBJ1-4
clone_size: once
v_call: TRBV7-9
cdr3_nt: TGTGCCAGCAGCTTGGGCTTAAAACTGTTTTTT
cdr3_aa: CASSLGLKLFF

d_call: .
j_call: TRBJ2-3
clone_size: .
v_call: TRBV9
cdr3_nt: TGTGCCAGCAGTGTAGACCCCGCCAATACAGATACGCAGTATTTT
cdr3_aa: CASSVDPANTDTQYF

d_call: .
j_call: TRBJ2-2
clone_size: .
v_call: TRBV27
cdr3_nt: TGTGCCAGCAGTTTAGGGATTATGGGCACCGGGGAGCTGTTTTTT
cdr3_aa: CASSLGIMGTGELFF

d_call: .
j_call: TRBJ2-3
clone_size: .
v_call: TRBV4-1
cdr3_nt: TGCGCCAGCGGCCAAGGGGGGCTAGGGACCCCAGATACGCAGTATTTT
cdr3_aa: CASGQGGLGTPDTQYF

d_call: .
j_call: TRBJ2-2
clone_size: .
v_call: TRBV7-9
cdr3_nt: TGTGCCAGCAGCTTAGCACTGGAGTTGCGGGGGGAGCTGTTTTTT
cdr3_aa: CASSLALELRGELFF

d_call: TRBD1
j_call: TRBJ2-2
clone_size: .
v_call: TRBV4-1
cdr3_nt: TGCGCCAGCAGCCAAATTCAGGGGGCCGGGGAGCTGTTTTTT
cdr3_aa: CASSQIQGAGELFF

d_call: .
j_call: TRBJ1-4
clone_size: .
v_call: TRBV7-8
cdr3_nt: TGTGCCAGCAGCCGGGACAACTCCGAAAAACTGTTTTTT
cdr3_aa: CASSRDNSEKLFF

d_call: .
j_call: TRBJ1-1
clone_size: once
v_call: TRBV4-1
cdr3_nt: TGCGCCAGCAGCCAGGGAGAAGCTTTCTTT
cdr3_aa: CASSQGEAFF

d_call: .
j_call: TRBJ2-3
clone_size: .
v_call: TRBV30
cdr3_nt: TGTGCCTGGACATATAGCGGACGCACAGATACGCAGTATTTT
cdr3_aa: CAWTYSGRTDTQYF

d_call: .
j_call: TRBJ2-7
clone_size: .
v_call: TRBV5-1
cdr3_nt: TGCGCCAGCAGCCCGAGTAGCACGGGTACCTACGAGCAGTACTTC
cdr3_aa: CASSPSSTGTYEQYF

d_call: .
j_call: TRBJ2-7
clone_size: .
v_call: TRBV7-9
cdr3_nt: TGTGCCAGCAGCTTTCTAGCCTACGAGCAGTACTTC
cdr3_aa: CASSFLAYEQYF

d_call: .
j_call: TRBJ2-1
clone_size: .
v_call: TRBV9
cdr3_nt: TGTGCCAGCAGCGTAGGAGGAGGGGGAACCTACAATGAGCAGTTCTTC
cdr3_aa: CASSVGGGGTYNEQFF